Below are 29 T cell receptor beta chains sequenced from a single sample in a study of cytomegalovirus exposure and HLA in healthy donors. With 60 Vbeta and 13 Jbeta primers, the PCR was carried out. Only in-frame clones appear in the TCRdb table, and some are missing; sequencing was by immunoSEQ multiplex PCR. Of about 72,000 clones listed, around 80% are singletons. The sample was PBMCs. These receptors came from a man younger than 30 in good health and CMV-seronegative.

The genes are TRBV4-3 and TRBJ2-7; tentatively, D is TRBD2 (6 bases). Germline V gene lookup returns CDR1 LGHNA and CDR2 YSLEER. The CDR3 totals 15 residues. V dropped 1 base and J dropped 6 bases, with 16 bases sitting between them. CDR3 nucleotide sequence: TGCGCCAGCAGCCAAGTTATAGGACTACTCTCCGAGCAGTACTTC. The encoded protein is CASSQVIGLLSEQYF.

The chain joins TRBV5-4 to TRBJ2-2; 13 nucleotides line up with TRBD2. Losses at the gene ends were 4 bases for V and 6 bases for J; bases not matched to a gene: 3. CDR3 length: 15 residues. Germline CDR1 is SGHNT and CDR2 is YYREEE (reference sequence). In DNA, the CDR3 is TGTGCCAGCAGCCCCGGGACTAGCGGGGCCGGGGAGCTGTTTTTT. It translates to CASSPGTSGAGELFF.

This chain uses TRBV23-1 with TRBJ1-4; 8 nucleotides align to TRBD1. TRBV23-1 is placed among ORFs of uncertain function. V shed 2 bases, J shed 5 bases, and the junction held 7 bases outside the gene matches. The CDR3 has 16 amino acids. This CDR3 reads CASSQTGRTGNEKLFF. CDR3 in DNA: TGCGCCAGCAGTCAAACTGGAAGGACAGGGAATGAAAAACTGTTTTTT.

The genes are TRBV5-6 and TRBJ2-1; 8 nucleotides line up with TRBD2. Germline V gene sequence: CDR1 SGHDT, CDR2 YYEEEE. CDR3 size: 18 residues. Trimming removed 1 base from V and 3 bases from J; junction bases left unmatched: 12. The CDR3: CASSLSPKAGEVYNEQFF. CDR3 bases: TGTGCCAGCAGCTTGTCGCCGAAAGCGGGAGAAGTCTACAATGAGCAGTTCTTC.

J is TRBJ2-7 and V is TRBV30, with D possibly being TRBD1 (6 bases). V was clipped by 1 base and J by 5 bases, with 15 bases between them. This CDR3 has 14 residues. Germline V gene sequence: CDR1 GTSNPN, CDR2 SVGIG (reference sequence). The CDR3 protein is CAWSADRRINEQYF. CDR3 in DNA: TGTGCCTGGAGTGCAGACAGGAGGATCAACGAGCAGTACTTC.

V is TRBV28 and J is TRBJ1-1, with D perhaps matching TRBD1 (5 bases). The CDR3 is 12 residues long. Trimming stripped 6 bases from V and 6 bases from J, with 11 bases between. Germline loops: CDR1 MDHEN, CDR2 SYDVKM. The CDR3 sequence is CASSRQSSEAFF. The CDR3 nucleotides read TGTGCCAGCAGCCGACAGTCCTCTGAAGCTTTCTTT.

This clone occurred a few times. CDR3 bases: TGTGCCAGTAGTGCGGATAGCAATCAGCCCCAGCATTTT. Translating it yields CASSADSNQPQHF. This chain links TRBV19 with TRBJ1-5; D not certain. Germline CDR1 reads LNHDA; CDR2 reads SQIVND (reference sequence). CDR3 length: 13 amino acids. V was cut by 5 bases and J by 0 bases, with 5 bases left in between. The full variable domain, its missing parts supplied by reference TRBV19 and TRBJ1-5, is DGGITQSPKYLFRKEGQNVTLSCEQNLNHDAMYWYRQDPGQGLRLIYYSQIVNDFQKGDIAEGYSVSREKKESFPLTVTSAQKNPTAFYLCASSADSNQPQHFGDGTRLSIL.

This chain joins TRBV28 and TRBJ1-1; D unresolved. CDR3 length: 12 residues. V was trimmed by 3 bases and J by 8 bases, leaving 10 bases between them. Germline V gene lookup returns CDR1 MDHEN and CDR2 SYDVKM. The CDR3, as DNA: TGTGCCAGCAGTTTGAGGGCTTTGGAAGCTTTCTTT. Amino acids: CASSLRALEAFF.

The chain is built from TRBV6-6 and TRBJ2-4; D may be TRBD1 (5 bases). The V gene lost 6 bases and the J gene lost 2 bases, with 11 bases spanning the gap. The CDR3 is 14 amino acids. Germline lookup yields CDR1 MNHNY and CDR2 SVGAGI (reference sequence). The CDR3 DNA is TGTGCCAGCAGAGGGGTTGGGACCAAAAACATTCAGTACTTC. Amino acids: CASRGVGTKNIQYF.

The chain joins TRBV19 to TRBJ1-1; 8 nucleotides agree with TRBD1. Trimming removed 5 bases from V and 1 base from J; junction bases left unmatched: 3. Germline CDR1 reads LNHDA; CDR2 reads SQIVND (reference sequence). The CDR3 extends over 14 amino acids. The CDR3 loop reads CASSLGQENTEAFF. Here the CDR3 DNA reads TGTGCCAGTAGTTTGGGACAGGAGAACACTGAAGCTTTCTTT.

The CDR3 loop is CASSEGTSGYEQYF. The CDR3 coding sequence is TGTGCCAGCAGTGAAGGGACTAGCGGCTACGAGCAGTACTTC. The chain has TRBV6-1 and TRBJ2-7, with TRBD2 identical over 10 bases. The CDR3 sequence is 14 residues long. After removal of 1 base from V and 3 bases from J, the junction contained 0 bases not matched to a gene. The germline gives CDR1 MNHNS, CDR2 SASEGT.

A single count supports this clone. This chain joins TRBV1 and TRBJ2-2; the D call of TRBD1 is as the table states it, not checked on the DNA. TRBV1 is assigned pseudogene status. The CDR3 is 18 residues long. This CDR3 is CTSSQIVTMDRCGRGAVF. The CDR3 nucleotides read TGCACCAGCAGCCAAATCGTAACAATGGACAGGTGTGGCCGGGGAGCTGTTTTT.

The chain has TRBV7-9 and TRBJ2-7, with D tentatively TRBD1 (6 bases). This CDR3 region has 11 residues. Germline V CDR1 and CDR2: SEHNR, FQNEAQ (reference sequence). V was clipped by 5 bases and J by 5 bases, with 7 bases between them. CDR3 DNA sequence: TGTGCCAGCAGCAGGGGGAACGAGCAGTACTTC. Translation gives CASSRGNEQYF.

V and J are TRBV6-6 and TRBJ2-1; tentative D call: TRBD1 (5 bases). CDR1 and CDR2 (germline): MNHNY, SVGAGI (reference sequence). Trimming removed 4 bases at V and 5 bases at J, with 18 bases between. This CDR3 is 16 amino acids long. The CDR3 nucleotides are TGTGCCAGCAGTTCCTCCCAGGTGACAGAGAACAATGAGCAGTTCTTC. It is translated as CASSSSQVTENNEQFF.

There are a few counts of this clone. This chain connects TRBV5-1 to TRBJ2-1, with 8 bases matching TRBD2. This CDR3 contains 16 residues. V lost 3 bases and J lost 4; bases outside the gene matches: 9. The V gene's germline CDR1 is SGHRS and CDR2 YFSETQ. DNA for the CDR3: TGCGCCAGCAGCTCCACTAGCGGCCTTTTATACAATGAGCAGTTCTTC. Its translation: CASSSTSGLLYNEQFF.

This chain uses TRBV28 with TRBJ1-5; 9 positions match TRBD1. Trimming removed 3 bases from V and 5 bases from J; junction bases left unmatched: 5. The germline CDR1 and CDR2 sequences are MDHEN and SYDVKM. The CDR3 runs 15 residues. CDR3 coding DNA: TGTGCCAGCAGTTTCGGACAGGGGAGGCATCAGCCCCAGCATTTT. Its translation is CASSFGQGRHQPQHF.

The rearrangement joins TRBV4-1 to TRBJ2-2; the match to TRBD1 covers 9 bases. V was clipped by 0 bases and J by 6 bases; unmatched bases: 11. CDR1 is MGHRA, CDR2 YSYEKL, per germline. This CDR3 has 18 residues. The CDR3 spells CASSQEVLGQGWAGELFF. Here the CDR3 DNA reads TGCGCCAGCAGCCAAGAGGTCCTGGGACAGGGTTGGGCCGGGGAGCTGTTTTTT.

V usage is TRBV7-3 and J usage is TRBJ2-2; 7 positions agree with TRBD2. Germline trimming cut 5 bases from V and 4 bases from J; bases unmatched to any gene: 10. The germline CDR1 and CDR2 sequences are SGHTA and FQGTGA. The CDR3 runs to 16 residues. CDR3 amino acids: CASSPFGTTSTGELFF. DNA of the CDR3: TGTGCCAGCAGCCCTTTTGGGACTACCTCCACCGGGGAGCTGTTTTTT.

This clone showed up just once. The genes are TRBV7-2 and TRBJ1-5; 8 bases are shared with TRBD1. This CDR3 spans 14 amino acids. From germline, CDR1 is SGHTA and CDR2 FQGNSA. V shed 4 bases, J shed 7 bases, and the junction held 6 bases outside the gene matches. Written as DNA, the CDR3 is TGTGCCAGCAGCTCTACGGACAGGGCGCAGCCCCAGCATTTT. It specifies CASSSTDRAQPQHF.

The chain has TRBV6-6 and TRBJ1-1; 7 positions agree with TRBD1. The germline CDR1 and CDR2 sequences are MNHNY and SVGAGI (reference sequence). V was pared by 9 bases and J by 6 bases, with 4 bases of the junction left unmatched. The CDR3 has 11 residues. Here the CDR3 DNA reads TGTGCCAGTTCTCAGGGGGCTGAAGCTTTCTTT. Residues: CASSQGAEAFF.

This chain uses TRBV7-9 with TRBJ1-2; TRBD1 might be the D (6 bases). Trimming cost V 0 bases and J 7 bases, with 9 bases left between them. This CDR3 has 13 residues. CDR1 and CDR2 from the germline V gene are SEHNR and FQNEAQ (reference sequence). This CDR3 is CASSLAQGSGYTF. The CDR3 DNA sequence: TGTGCCAGCAGCTTAGCTCAGGGGAGTGGCTACACCTTC.

The chain links TRBV6-4 to TRBJ2-7; no definite D call. Trimming removed 1 base at V and 12 bases at J, with 10 bases between. The CDR3 covers 11 residues. Looked up from germline, CDR1 is MRHNA and CDR2 is SNTAGT. The CDR3 loop is CASSDWAPGYF. The DNA for the CDR3 is TGTGCCAGCAGTGACTGGGCACCTGGGTACTTC.

The V and J genes are TRBV4-3 and TRBJ2-7; 9 nucleotides align to TRBD1. The germline V gene encodes CDR1 LGHNA and CDR2 YSLEER. V dropped 4 bases and J dropped 3; count of bases not matched to a gene: 4. The CDR3 length is 14 residues. The CDR3: CASSRTTGGYEQYF. In DNA form, the CDR3 reads TGCGCCAGCAGCCGCACGACAGGGGGCTACGAGCAGTACTTC.

V usage is TRBV30 and J usage is TRBJ1-5; D unresolved. V was shortened by 0 bases and J by 4 bases, with 7 bases between the two germline ends. The CDR3 has 13 residues. Per the germline V gene, CDR1 is GTSNPN and CDR2 is SVGIG (reference sequence). CDR3 DNA: TGTGCCTGGAGTGTAATCGGTAATCAGCCCCAGCATTTT. It codes for CAWSVIGNQPQHF.

The J gene is TRBJ2-1, the V gene TRBV4-1; 10 nucleotides match TRBD2. The germline V gene encodes CDR1 MGHRA and CDR2 YSYEKL. Losses at the gene ends were 0 bases for V and 13 bases for J; bases not matched to a gene: 9. The CDR3 is 15 residues long. CDR3 region: CASSQEILAGGDQFF. The CDR3 DNA reads as TGCGCCAGCAGCCAAGAAATTTTAGCGGGGGGCGACCAGTTCTTC.

V and J are TRBV9 and TRBJ2-5; 14 bases line up with TRBD2. The germline V gene has CDR1 SGDLS and CDR2 YYNGEE. V dropped 3 bases and J dropped 7; count of bases not matched to a gene: 8. There are 16 residues in the CDR3. The CDR3: CASSALTSGGAGTQYF. The DNA for the CDR3 is TGTGCCAGCAGCGCTCTGACTAGCGGGGGGGCCGGGACCCAGTACTTC.

The chain couples TRBV6-5 to TRBJ1-1, with D possibly TRBD1 on 6 matching bases. This CDR3 has 13 amino acids. CDR1 is MNHEY, CDR2 SVGAGI, per germline. The germline V and J ends were trimmed by 8 bases and 5 bases, with 15 bases remaining between them. CDR3 DNA sequence: TGTGCCAGCCGGACAGAAATTAAAACTGAAGCTTTCTTT. It encodes CASRTEIKTEAFF.

The chain has TRBV6-5 and TRBJ1-5; TRBD1 might be the D (6 bases). CDR1 is MNHEY, CDR2 SVGAGI, per germline. CDR3 length: 15 residues. The ends were cut back, 5 bases at V and 2 bases at J, with 13 bases in the middle. In DNA form, the CDR3 reads TGTGCCAGCAGTCACGACAGGCTTCGCAATCAGCCCCAGCATTTT. It encodes CASSHDRLRNQPQHF.

The V and J genes are TRBV18 and TRBJ1-2, with 9 bases identical to TRBD1. CDR3 length equals 17 residues. After removal of 3 bases from V and 0 bases from J, the junction contained 8 bases not matched to a gene. The germline V gene encodes CDR1 KGHSH and CDR2 LQKENI. For the CDR3, the DNA is TGTGCCAGCTCACCCTGGGACAGGGAGATTGCTAACTATGGCTACACCTTC. Translation: CASSPWDREIANYGYTF.